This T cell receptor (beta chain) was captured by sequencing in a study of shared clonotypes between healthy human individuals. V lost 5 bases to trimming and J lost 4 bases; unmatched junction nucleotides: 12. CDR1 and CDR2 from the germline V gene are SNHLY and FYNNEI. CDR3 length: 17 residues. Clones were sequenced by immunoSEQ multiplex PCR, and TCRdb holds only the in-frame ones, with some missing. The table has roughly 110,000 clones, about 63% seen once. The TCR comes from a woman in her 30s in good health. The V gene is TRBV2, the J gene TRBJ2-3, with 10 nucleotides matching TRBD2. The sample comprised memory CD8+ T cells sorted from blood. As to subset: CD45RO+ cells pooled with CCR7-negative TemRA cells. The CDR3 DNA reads TGTGCCAGCAGTCCCTATGGGCTAGCGGGAGATTCAGATACGCAGTATTTT. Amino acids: CASSPYGLAGDSDTQYF.